Shown below are 26 T cell receptor beta chains from a single sample sequenced in a study of blood T cell repertoires in COVID-19. The method was immunoSEQ multiplex PCR; TCRdb's version includes in-frame clones alone and lacks a portion of them. Among roughly 300,000 clones listed, 80% to 90% were seen once. The sequenced sample consisted of peripheral blood. The receptors originated from a woman aged 50 to 60 who had recovered from COVID-19.

This clone was detected only once. The rearrangement links TRBV5-1 to TRBJ2-3; D may be TRBD2 (6 bases). Germline assignment: CDR1 SGHRS and CDR2 YFSETQ. The CDR3 contains 14 residues. V was trimmed by 1 base and J by 5 bases, leaving 11 bases between them. CDR3 DNA: TGCGCCAGCAGCTTGTTAGTCGGGGGAGATACGCAGTATTTT. This sequence encodes CASSLLVGGDTQYF.

This chain links TRBV28 with TRBJ2-7; maybe TRBD1 (5 bases). Trimming removed 1 base from V and 4 bases from J, with 8 bases in between. Germline assignment: CDR1 MDHEN and CDR2 SYDVKM. The CDR3 sequence is 13 residues long. As DNA, the CDR3 is TGTGCCAGCAGTTTATCGCCAGGGTACGAGCAGTACTTC. It yields the protein CASSLSPGYEQYF.

V usage is TRBV7-8 and J usage is TRBJ1-2, with D perhaps TRBD1 (5 bases). CDR1 and CDR2 from the germline V gene are SGHVS and FQNEAQ. This CDR3 is 13 amino acids long. V lost 4 bases, J lost 14 bases, and 20 bases lay in between. As DNA, the CDR3 is TGTGCCAGCAGCTCCGGGGGGGGAGAGGTATTAACCTTC. Residues: CASSSGGGEVLTF.

The chain couples TRBV18 to TRBJ2-1; 7 nucleotides line up with TRBD2. CDR3 size: 15 residues. Per germline, CDR1 KGHSH and CDR2 LQKENI. The J segment lost 7 bases and the V segment lost 3 bases, leaving 9 bases of the junction unmatched. CDR3 protein: CASSPGGGRGNEQFF. The CDR3 DNA reads TGTGCCAGCTCACCCGGAGGCGGGAGAGGAAATGAGCAGTTCTTC.

The count of this clone is one. The chain employs TRBV30 and TRBJ2-1; 8 bases fit TRBD1. V lost 5 bases to trimming and J lost 0 bases; unmatched junction nucleotides: 3. The germline CDR1 and CDR2 sequences are GTSNPN and SVGIG (reference sequence). This CDR3 has 14 amino acids. CDR3 residues: CAWDRGSSYNEQFF. The CDR3 DNA reads TGTGCCTGGGACAGGGGTAGCTCCTACAATGAGCAGTTCTTC. Combining the CDR3 with reference TRBV30 and TRBJ2-1 gives the whole variable domain SQTIHQWPATLVQPVGSPLSLECTVEGTSNPNLYWYRQAAGRGLQLLFYSVGIGQISSEVPQNLSASRPQDRQFILSSKKLLLSDSGFYLCAWDRGSSYNEQFFGPGTRLTVL.

As for this clone: Within the sample, other DNA sequences also encode this same CDR3. The rearrangement uses TRBV27 and TRBJ1-4; maybe TRBD1 (6 bases). This CDR3 is built from 14 residues. With 1 base removed from V and 7 bases from J, the gap between germline ends came to 10 bases. Germline V CDR1 and CDR2: MNHEY, SMNVEV (reference sequence). CDR3 sequence (DNA): TGTGCCAGCAGTTTATGGGGGGGCGGTGAAAAACTGTTTTTT. Its translation: CASSLWGGGEKLFF.

The rearrangement links TRBV6-1 to TRBJ1-1; 8 bases fit TRBD1. Germline values: CDR1 MNHNS, CDR2 SASEGT. With 3 bases clipped from V and 6 bases from J, the junction kept 9 bases outside the gene matches. The length of the CDR3 is 15 residues. CDR3 sequence reads: CASSESDRAHPEAFF. Written as DNA, the CDR3 is TGTGCCAGCAGTGAGTCGGACAGGGCCCACCCTGAAGCTTTCTTT.

V is TRBV6-2 or TRBV6-3 and J is TRBJ1-5, with 8 bases fitting TRBD1. Losses at the gene ends were 6 bases for V and 5 bases for J; bases not matched to a gene: 6. Germline V gene lookup returns CDR1 MNHEY and CDR2 SVGEGT. The CDR3 covers 14 residues. The DNA for the CDR3 is TGTGCCAGCAGCCCCAGGGGGCGAGATCAGCCCCAGCATTTT. Its translation is CASSPRGRDQPQHF.

The rearrangement joins TRBV18 to TRBJ1-2, with 9 bases lining up with TRBD1. Germline V CDR1 and CDR2: KGHSH, LQKENI. This CDR3 comprises 15 residues. Trimming cost V 5 bases and J 4 bases; bases outside gene matches: 8. The CDR3 region is CASSELGQGPYGYTF. DNA of the CDR3: TGTGCCAGCTCAGAATTGGGACAGGGCCCCTATGGCTACACCTTC. The complete variable domain, with remaining parts taken from reference TRBV18 and TRBJ1-2, reads NAGVMQNPRHLVRRRGQEARLRCSPMKGHSHVYWYRQLPEEGLKFMVYLQKENIIDESGMPKERFSAEFPKEGPSILRIQQVVRGDSAAYFCASSELGQGPYGYTFGSGTRLTVV.

The chain carries TRBV19 and TRBJ1-2; unclear D gene. Germline values: CDR1 LNHDA, CDR2 SQIVND (reference sequence). V was clipped by 2 bases and J by 4 bases, with 11 bases between them. The CDR3 contains 14 residues. The CDR3 sequence is CASSISNGGYGYTF. The CDR3 nucleotides are TGTGCCAGTAGTATATCGAACGGCGGCTATGGCTACACCTTC.

The chain has TRBV20-1 and TRBJ1-4, with no clear D. The CDR3 sequence is 11 residues long. The germline V gene has CDR1 DFQATT and CDR2 SNEGSKA (reference sequence). Trimming left V 1 base short and J 10 bases short, with 7 bases between. DNA of the CDR3: TGCAGTGCTAGAGTTGCGGGAAAACTGTTTTTT. It codes for CSARVAGKLFF.

This clone was observed a handful of times. The chain couples TRBV10-3 to TRBJ1-2; possibly TRBD1 for D (6 bases). There are 15 residues in the CDR3. The germline V and J ends were trimmed by 7 bases and 0 bases, with 15 bases remaining between them. Germline lookup yields CDR1 ENHRY and CDR2 SYGVKD. The DNA for the CDR3 is TGTGCCATCACCGATAGGGACAACACTAACTATGGCTACACCTTC. Translation: CAITDRDNTNYGYTF.

The chain joins TRBV7-2 to TRBJ1-2; TRBD1 might be the D (5 bases). V gave up 1 base and J gave up 8 bases, with 14 bases separating them. Looked up from germline, CDR1 is SGHTA and CDR2 is FQGNSA. The length of the CDR3 is 14 residues. This CDR3 reads CASSLELAQGGYTF. The CDR3 DNA is TGTGCCAGCAGCTTAGAATTGGCGCAGGGCGGCTACACCTTC.

The J gene is TRBJ2-5, the V gene TRBV20-1; possible D gene TRBD2, 5 bases. This CDR3 spans 11 amino acids. Looked up from germline, CDR1 is DFQATT and CDR2 is SNEGSKA (reference sequence). Trimming left V 2 bases short and J 5 bases short, with 6 bases between. The CDR3 is CSARLAETQYF. The CDR3 nucleotides read TGCAGTGCTAGATTAGCGGAGACCCAGTACTTC.

The chain joins TRBV5-1 to TRBJ2-1; 8 bases line up with TRBD1. CDR1 is SGHRS and CDR2 is YFSETQ in the germline V gene. Unmatched junction bases numbered 11, after V lost 4 bases and J lost 5 bases. The CDR3 has 16 residues. CDR3 amino acids: CASSPPGATGDNEQFF. The CDR3 coding sequence is TGCGCCAGCAGCCCTCCGGGGGCGACAGGGGACAATGAGCAGTTCTTC.

The chain links TRBV28 to TRBJ2-5, with D unclear. The CDR3 covers 10 residues. CDR1 is MDHEN and CDR2 is SYDVKM in the germline V gene. V lost 7 bases to trimming and J lost 5 bases, with 5 bases between them. The DNA for the CDR3 is TGTGCCAGCACCGGGGAGACCCAGTACTTC. Residues: CASTGETQYF.

This CDR3 reads CASSSPGNRLPGETQYF. In nucleotides, the CDR3 is TGTGCCAGCAGCTCACCGGGTAACAGGCTTCCGGGAGAGACCCAGTACTTC. The chain couples TRBV11-2 to TRBJ2-5; TRBD1 might be the D (5 bases). Trimming pared 4 bases from V and 4 bases from J, leaving 22 bases between. The germline gives CDR1 SGHAT, CDR2 FQNNGV. The CDR3 is 17 residues long.

The rearrangement joins TRBV18 to TRBJ2-7; TRBD2 matches 9 bases. The CDR3 contains 15 residues. Germline CDR1 and CDR2: KGHSH and LQKENI. Unmatched junction bases numbered 9, after V lost 2 bases and J lost 7 bases. CDR3 in amino acids: CASSPSGGRASEQYF. CDR3 coding DNA: TGTGCCAGCTCACCATCCGGCGGGAGGGCTAGTGAGCAGTACTTC.

The chain uses TRBV6-4 and TRBJ2-3, with TRBD1 identical over 7 bases. V dropped 5 bases and J dropped 2; count of bases not matched to a gene: 4. The germline gives CDR1 MRHNA, CDR2 SNTAGT. This CDR3 has 14 amino acids. In nucleotides, the CDR3 is TGTGCCAGCAGTAGAGGGGGCCTCACAGATACGCAGTATTTT. It specifies CASSRGGLTDTQYF.

This chain joins TRBV6-2 or TRBV6-3 and TRBJ2-3; D is perhaps TRBD2 (5 bases). Germline loops: CDR1 MNHEY, CDR2 SVGEGT. V lost 2 bases and J 2 bases, leaving 14 bases between the germline ends. CDR3 size: 16 residues. CDR3 bases: TGTGCCAGCAGTTACGAGGCGGGTTGGGACACAGATACGCAGTATTTT. It yields the protein CASSYEAGWDTDTQYF.

The V gene is TRBV5-5, the J gene TRBJ2-7; 7 bases map to TRBD1. Germline CDR1 reads SGHKS; CDR2 reads YYEKEE (reference sequence). Trimming took 5 bases from V and 3 from J; bases not matched to a gene: 14. CDR3 length: 16 amino acids. In nucleotides, the CDR3 is TGTGCCAGCAGGGTTGTAATAGGACAGGACGACTACGAGCAGTACTTC. This sequence encodes CASRVVIGQDDYEQYF.

This sequence joins TRBV27 and TRBJ2-6, with 7 bases matching TRBD1. The CDR3 contains 16 residues. The V segment lost 5 bases and the J segment 4 bases; nucleotides outside the gene matches: 8. CDR1 and CDR2 (germline): MNHEY, SMNVEV (reference sequence). CDR3 amino acids: CASSGQAAVGANVLTF. CDR3 nucleotides: TGTGCCAGCAGTGGACAGGCCGCCGTAGGGGCCAACGTCCTGACTTTC.

This clone appeared once. The rearrangement uses TRBV3-1 (or the pseudogene TRBV3-2) and TRBJ2-1; 11 bases fit TRBD2. V gave up 5 bases and J gave up 5 bases; unmatched junction bases: 8. This CDR3 has 16 amino acids. CDR1 and CDR2 from the germline V gene are LGHDT and YNNKEL (reference sequence). The CDR3: CASSYPIAGGHNEQFF. The CDR3 DNA reads TGTGCCAGCAGCTACCCTATAGCGGGGGGGCACAATGAGCAGTTCTTC.

This chain connects TRBV19 to TRBJ1-5; tentative D call: TRBD1 (6 bases). Germline CDR1 is LNHDA and CDR2 is SQIVND (reference sequence). Trimming took off 1 base at V and 7 bases at J, with 8 bases between the two ends. The CDR3 is 13 amino acids. This chain's CDR3 is CASSIAGDQPQHF. DNA for the CDR3: TGTGCCAGTAGTATAGCAGGGGACCAGCCCCAGCATTTT.

The chain uses TRBV4-3 and TRBJ2-2; 10 bases are a match to TRBD1. Trimming removed 2 bases from V and 7 bases from J; junction bases left unmatched: 4. Germline CDR1 reads LGHNA; CDR2 reads YSLEER. The CDR3 sequence is 15 residues long. The CDR3 protein is CASSQRQGAVGELFF. CDR3 bases: TGCGCCAGCAGCCAAAGACAGGGGGCTGTCGGGGAGCTGTTTTTT.

This clone was counted a few times. V gene TRBV5-4 combines with J gene TRBJ1-2, with 7 bases fitting TRBD1. Germline-derived CDR1 and CDR2 are SGHNT and YYREEE (reference sequence). The junction had 23 bases not matched to a gene; V was cut back by 0 bases and J by 6 bases. CDR3 size: 20 residues. The CDR3 is CASSLDGSIRQGETRDGYTF. CDR3 in DNA: TGTGCCAGCAGCTTGGACGGGTCCATTAGACAGGGAGAGACCCGGGATGGCTACACCTTC.